The present T cell receptor beta chain was sequenced within a study of technical replicates of blood from several donors. Trimming took 5 bases from V and 1 from J, leaving 11 bases between them. The CDR3 consists of 14 residues. From germline, CDR1 is ENHRY and CDR2 SYGVKD. The assay was immunoSEQ multiplex PCR, and TCRdb's table has in-frame clones only and misses some. The sample has around 60,000 clones; over 90% are singletons. Sequencing was performed on PBMCs. This sequence joins TRBV10-3 and TRBJ1-2; perhaps TRBD1 as D (6 bases). The clonotype comes from a human donor in good health. Some clones in this sample may be carry-over from other donors' samples. CDR3 in amino acids: CAISPNRDNYGYTF. CDR3 in DNA: TGTGCCATCAGTCCGAACAGGGATAACTATGGCTACACCTTC.